This TCR beta chain was observed in a study of blood T cells in healthy people across ages. Points on this clonotype: Its cognate antigen is unknown.

Alongside a J-beta primer mix, a sample-barcoded 5' primer served in a second PCR lasting roughly 7 to 11 cycles. TCRdb re-derived calls from the 5' RACE reads in MiXCR, one entry per CDR3 protein. The sample has 450,000 to 700,000 distinct CDR3 sequences; roughly a quarter are singletons. Study-level findings and limits: PBMC samples, being unsorted, prevented any conclusive comparison of naive and antigen-experienced cells. Estimates of diversity drawn from one million T cells were considered underestimates.

This sequence originates from a woman aged 70-85 years in good health. The sequenced sample consisted of blood.

CDR3 bases: TGTGCCACCAGCAGCAGAGGGGGGCAAAATGAGCAGTTCTTC. Protein product: CATSSRGGQNEQFF. J is TRBJ2-5 and V is TRBV15; D tentatively reads TRBD1 or TRBD2 (6 bases each). The J call may be incorrect, as the DNA end agrees better with TRBJ2-1. CDR3 length equals 14 residues. Germline V gene lookup returns CDR1 LNHNV and CDR2 YYDKDF (reference sequence).